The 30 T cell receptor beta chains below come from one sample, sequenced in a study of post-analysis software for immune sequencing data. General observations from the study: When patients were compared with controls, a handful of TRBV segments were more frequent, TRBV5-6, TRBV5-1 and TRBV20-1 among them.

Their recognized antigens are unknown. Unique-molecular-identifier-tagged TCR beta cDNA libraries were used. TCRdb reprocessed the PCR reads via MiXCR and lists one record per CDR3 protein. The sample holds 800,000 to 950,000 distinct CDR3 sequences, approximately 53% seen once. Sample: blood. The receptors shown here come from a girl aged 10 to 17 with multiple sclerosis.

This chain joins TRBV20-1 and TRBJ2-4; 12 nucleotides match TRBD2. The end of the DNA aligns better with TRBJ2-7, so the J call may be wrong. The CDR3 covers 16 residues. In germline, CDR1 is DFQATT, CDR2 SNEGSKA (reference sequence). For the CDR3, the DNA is TGCAGTGCTCGCGAGGCTAGCGGGAGGGCCTCGTACGAGCAGTACTTC. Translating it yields CSAREASGRASYEQYF.

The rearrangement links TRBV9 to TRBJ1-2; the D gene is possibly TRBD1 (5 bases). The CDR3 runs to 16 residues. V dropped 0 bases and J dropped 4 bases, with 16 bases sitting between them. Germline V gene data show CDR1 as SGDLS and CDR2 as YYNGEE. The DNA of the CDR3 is TGTGCCAGCAGCGTAGGGGACTCCACCTCGGGCTATGGCTACACCTTC. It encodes CASSVGDSTSGYGYTF.

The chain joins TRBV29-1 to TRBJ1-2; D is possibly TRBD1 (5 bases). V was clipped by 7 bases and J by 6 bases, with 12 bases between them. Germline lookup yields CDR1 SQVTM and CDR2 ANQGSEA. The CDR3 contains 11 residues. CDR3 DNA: TGCAGCGCGGGGCCGACCGATGGCTACACCTTC. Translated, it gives CSAGPTDGYTF.

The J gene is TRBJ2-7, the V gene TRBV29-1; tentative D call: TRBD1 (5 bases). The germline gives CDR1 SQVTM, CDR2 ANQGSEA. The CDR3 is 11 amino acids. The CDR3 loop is CSGRVGYEQYF. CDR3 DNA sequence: TGCAGTGGCAGGGTTGGCTACGAGCAGTACTTC.

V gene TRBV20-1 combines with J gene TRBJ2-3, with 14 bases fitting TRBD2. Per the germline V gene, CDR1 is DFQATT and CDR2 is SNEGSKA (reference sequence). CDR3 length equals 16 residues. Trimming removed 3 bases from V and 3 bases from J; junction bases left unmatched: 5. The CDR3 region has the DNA TGCAGTGCTAGCGGGACTAGCGGGAGCCCAACAGATACGCAGTATTTT. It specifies CSASGTSGSPTDTQYF.

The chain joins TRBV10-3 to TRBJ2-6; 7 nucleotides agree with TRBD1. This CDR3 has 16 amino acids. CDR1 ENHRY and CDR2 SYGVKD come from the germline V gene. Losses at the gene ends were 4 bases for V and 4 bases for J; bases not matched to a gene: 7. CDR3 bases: TGTGCCATCAGTGCGGCGACAGGGCCCGGGGCCAACGTCCTGACTTTC. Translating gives CAISAATGPGANVLTF.

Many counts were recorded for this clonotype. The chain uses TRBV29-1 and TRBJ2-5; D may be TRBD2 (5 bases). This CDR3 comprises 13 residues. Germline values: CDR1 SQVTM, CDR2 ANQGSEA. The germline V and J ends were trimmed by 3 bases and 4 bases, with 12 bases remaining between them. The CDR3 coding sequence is TGCAGCGTTGATTACCTAGCAGCAGAGACCCAGTACTTC. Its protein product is CSVDYLAAETQYF.

The CDR3 DNA reads as TGCGCCAGCAGCTTGGGGGGACACCACGCGGATGAGCAGTTCTTC. It is translated as CASSLGGHHADEQFF. This rearrangement joins TRBV5-1 to TRBJ2-7, with D possibly matching TRBD1 (6 bases). The J call is uncertain, as TRBJ2-1 better fits the DNA end. This CDR3 comprises 15 residues. Germline V lookup: CDR1 SGHRS, CDR2 YFSETQ.

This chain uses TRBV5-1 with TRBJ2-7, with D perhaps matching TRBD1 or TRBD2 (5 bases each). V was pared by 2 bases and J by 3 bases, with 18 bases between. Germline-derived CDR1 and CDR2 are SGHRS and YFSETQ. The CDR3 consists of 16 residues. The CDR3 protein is CASSFSPTGTDYEQYF. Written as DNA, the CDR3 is TGCGCCAGCAGCTTCTCCCCGACCGGGACGGACTACGAGCAGTACTTC.

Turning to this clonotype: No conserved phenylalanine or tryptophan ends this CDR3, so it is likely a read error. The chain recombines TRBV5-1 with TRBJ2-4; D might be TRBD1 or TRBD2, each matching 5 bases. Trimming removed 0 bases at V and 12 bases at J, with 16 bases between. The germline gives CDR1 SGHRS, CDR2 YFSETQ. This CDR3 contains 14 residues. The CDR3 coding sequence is TGCGCCAGCAGCTTGGGAGACGGGACGTTTGCTCAGTACTGC. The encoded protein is CASSLGDGTFAQYC.

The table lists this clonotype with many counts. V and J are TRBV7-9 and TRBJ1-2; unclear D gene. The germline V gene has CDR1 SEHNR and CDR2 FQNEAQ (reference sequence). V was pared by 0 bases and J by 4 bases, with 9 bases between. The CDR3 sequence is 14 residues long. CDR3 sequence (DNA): TGTGCCAGCAGCTTAGCGCACGGGGTCTATGGCTACACCTTC. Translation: CASSLAHGVYGYTF. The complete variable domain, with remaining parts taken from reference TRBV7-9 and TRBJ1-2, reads DTGVSQNPRHKITKRGQNVTFRCDPISEHNRLYWYRQTLGQGPEFLTYFQNEAQLEKSRLLSDRFSAERPKGSFSTLEIQRTEQGDSAMYLCASSLAHGVYGYTFGSGTRLTVV.

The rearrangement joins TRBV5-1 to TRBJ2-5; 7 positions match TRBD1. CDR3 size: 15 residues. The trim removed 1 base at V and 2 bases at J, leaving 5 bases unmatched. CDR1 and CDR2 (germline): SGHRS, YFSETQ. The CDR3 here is CASSLSTGIQETQYF. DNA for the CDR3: TGCGCCAGCAGCTTGTCGACAGGGATTCAAGAGACCCAGTACTTC.

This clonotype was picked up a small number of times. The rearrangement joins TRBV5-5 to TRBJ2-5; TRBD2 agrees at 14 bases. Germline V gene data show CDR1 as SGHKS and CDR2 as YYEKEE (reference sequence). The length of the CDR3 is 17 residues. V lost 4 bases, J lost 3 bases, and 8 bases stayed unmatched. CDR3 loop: CASSPAGLAGGKETQYF. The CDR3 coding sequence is TGTGCCAGCAGCCCGGCAGGACTAGCGGGGGGCAAAGAGACCCAGTACTTC.

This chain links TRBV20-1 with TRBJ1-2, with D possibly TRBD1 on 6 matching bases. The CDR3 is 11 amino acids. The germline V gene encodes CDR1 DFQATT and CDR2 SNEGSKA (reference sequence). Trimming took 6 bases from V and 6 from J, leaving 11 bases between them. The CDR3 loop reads CSATGHHGYTF. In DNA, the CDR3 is TGCAGTGCAACGGGACATCATGGCTACACCTTC.

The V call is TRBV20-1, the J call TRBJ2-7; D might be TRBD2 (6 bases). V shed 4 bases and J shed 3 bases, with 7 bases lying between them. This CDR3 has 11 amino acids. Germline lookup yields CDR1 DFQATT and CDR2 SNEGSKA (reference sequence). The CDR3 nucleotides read TGCAGTGCTAATAGCGGCTACGAGCAGTACTTC. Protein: CSANSGYEQYF.

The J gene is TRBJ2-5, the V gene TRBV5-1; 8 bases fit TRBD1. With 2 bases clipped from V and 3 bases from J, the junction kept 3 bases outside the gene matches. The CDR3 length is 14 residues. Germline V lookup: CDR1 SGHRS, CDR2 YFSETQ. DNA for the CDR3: TGCGCCAGCAGCTTATGGACAGGGAAAGAGACCCAGTACTTC. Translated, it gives CASSLWTGKETQYF.

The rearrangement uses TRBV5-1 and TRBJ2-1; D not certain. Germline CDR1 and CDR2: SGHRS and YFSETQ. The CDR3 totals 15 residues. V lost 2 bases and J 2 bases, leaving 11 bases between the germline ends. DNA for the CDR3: TGCGCCAGCAGCTTTCGGCGTGTGCCCTACAATGAGCAGTTCTTC. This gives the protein CASSFRRVPYNEQFF.

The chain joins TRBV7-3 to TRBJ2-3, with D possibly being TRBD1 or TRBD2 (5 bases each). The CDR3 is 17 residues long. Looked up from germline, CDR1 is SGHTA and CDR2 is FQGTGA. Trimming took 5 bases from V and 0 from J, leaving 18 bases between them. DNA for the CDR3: TGTGCCAGCAGCCTCAGAGGGGCCGGGGCTAGCACAGATACGCAGTATTTT. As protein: CASSLRGAGASTDTQYF.

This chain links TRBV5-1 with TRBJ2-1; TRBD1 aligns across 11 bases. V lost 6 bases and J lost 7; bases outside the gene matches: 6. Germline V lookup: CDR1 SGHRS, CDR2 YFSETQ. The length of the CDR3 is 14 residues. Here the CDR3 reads CASTRDRGWNEQFF. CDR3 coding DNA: TGCGCCAGCACCCGGGACAGGGGGTGGAATGAGCAGTTCTTC.

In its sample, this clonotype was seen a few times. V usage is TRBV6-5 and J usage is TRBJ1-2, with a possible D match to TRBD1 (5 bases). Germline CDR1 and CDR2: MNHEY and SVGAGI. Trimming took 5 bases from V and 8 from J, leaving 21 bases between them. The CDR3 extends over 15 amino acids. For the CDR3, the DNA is TGTGCCAGCAGTCCAAGACGGGCAACAGGATTGGGCTACACCTTC. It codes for CASSPRRATGLGYTF.

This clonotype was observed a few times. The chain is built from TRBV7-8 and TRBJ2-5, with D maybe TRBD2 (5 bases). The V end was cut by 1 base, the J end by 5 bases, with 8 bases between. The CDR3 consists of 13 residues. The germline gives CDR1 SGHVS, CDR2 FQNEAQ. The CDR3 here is CASSLGGMETQYF. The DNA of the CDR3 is TGTGCCAGCAGCTTAGGAGGGATGGAGACCCAGTACTTC.

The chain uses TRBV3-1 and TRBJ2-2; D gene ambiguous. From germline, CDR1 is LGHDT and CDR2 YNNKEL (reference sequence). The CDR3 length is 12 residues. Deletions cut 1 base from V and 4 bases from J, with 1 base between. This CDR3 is CASSQATGELFF. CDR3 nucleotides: TGTGCCAGCAGCCAAGCCACCGGGGAGCTGTTTTTT.

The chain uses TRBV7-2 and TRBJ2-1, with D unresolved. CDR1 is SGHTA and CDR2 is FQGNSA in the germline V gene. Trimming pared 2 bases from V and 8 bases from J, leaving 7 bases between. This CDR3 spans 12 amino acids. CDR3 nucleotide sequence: TGTGCCAGCAGCTTAAGCAGCCATGAGCAGTTCTTC. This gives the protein CASSLSSHEQFF. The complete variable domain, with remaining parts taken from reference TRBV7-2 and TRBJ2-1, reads GAGVSQSPSNKVTEKGKDVELRCDPISGHTALYWYRQSLGQGLEFLIYFQGNSAPDKSGLPSDRFSAERTGGSVSTLTIQRTQQEDSAVYLCASSLSSHEQFFGPGTRLTVL.

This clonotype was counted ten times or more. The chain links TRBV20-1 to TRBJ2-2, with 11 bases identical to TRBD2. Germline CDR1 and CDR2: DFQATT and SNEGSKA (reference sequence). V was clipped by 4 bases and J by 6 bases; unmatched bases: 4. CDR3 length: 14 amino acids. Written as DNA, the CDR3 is TGCAGTGCTAAACCGGGACTAGCGGCCGGGGAGCTGTTTTTT. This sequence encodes CSAKPGLAAGELFF.

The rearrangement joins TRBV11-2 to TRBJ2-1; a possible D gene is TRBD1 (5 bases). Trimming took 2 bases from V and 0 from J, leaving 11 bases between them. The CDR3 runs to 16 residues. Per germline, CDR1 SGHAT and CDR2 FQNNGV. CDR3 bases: TGTGCCAGCAGCTTACTTTCCAGGGCCTCCTACAATGAGCAGTTCTTC. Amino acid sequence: CASSLLSRASYNEQFF.

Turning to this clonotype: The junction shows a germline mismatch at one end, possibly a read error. CDR3 coding DNA: TGTGCCAGCAGTTCTCAGGCCTCGGGCACCCCTCGAGAGATCCAGTACTTC. It translates to CASSSQASGTPREIQYF. V is TRBV7-9 and J is TRBJ2-5; no reliable D call. This CDR3 has 17 residues. CDR1 and CDR2 from the germline V gene are SEHNR and FQNEAQ (reference sequence).

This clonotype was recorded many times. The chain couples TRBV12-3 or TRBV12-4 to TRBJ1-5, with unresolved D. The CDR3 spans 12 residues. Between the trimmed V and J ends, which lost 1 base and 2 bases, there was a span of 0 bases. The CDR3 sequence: CASSLGNQPQHF. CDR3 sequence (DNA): TGTGCCAGCAGTTTAGGCAATCAGCCCCAGCATTTT.

CDR3 loop: CASSLRQRQGGTDTQYF. Written as DNA, the CDR3 is TGTGCCAGCAGTTTAAGGCAGCGTCAAGGGGGGACAGATACGCAGTATTTT. The chain carries TRBV28 and TRBJ2-3; D may match TRBD1 or TRBD2 (6 bases each). Germline V lookup: CDR1 MDHEN, CDR2 SYDVKM. The V end was cut by 2 bases, the J end by 3 bases, with 18 bases between. CDR3 size: 17 residues. Together with reference TRBV28 and TRBJ2-3, the CDR3 gives the full variable domain: DVKVTQSSRYLVKRTGEKVFLECVQDMDHENMFWYRQDPGLGLRLIYFSYDVKMKEKGDIPEGYSVSREKKERFSLILESASTNQTSMYLCASSLRQRQGGTDTQYFGPGTRLTVL.

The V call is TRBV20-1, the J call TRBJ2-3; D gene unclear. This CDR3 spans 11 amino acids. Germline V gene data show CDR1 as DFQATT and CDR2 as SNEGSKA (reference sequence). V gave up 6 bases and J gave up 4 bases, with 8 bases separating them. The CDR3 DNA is TGCAGTGCGCCCAGACCAGATACGCAGTATTTT. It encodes CSAPRPDTQYF.

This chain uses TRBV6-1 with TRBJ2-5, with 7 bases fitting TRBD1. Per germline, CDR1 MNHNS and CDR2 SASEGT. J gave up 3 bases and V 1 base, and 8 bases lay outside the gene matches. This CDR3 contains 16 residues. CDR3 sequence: CASSEGFQTGKETQYF. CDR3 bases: TGTGCCAGCAGTGAAGGATTCCAGACAGGGAAAGAGACCCAGTACTTC.